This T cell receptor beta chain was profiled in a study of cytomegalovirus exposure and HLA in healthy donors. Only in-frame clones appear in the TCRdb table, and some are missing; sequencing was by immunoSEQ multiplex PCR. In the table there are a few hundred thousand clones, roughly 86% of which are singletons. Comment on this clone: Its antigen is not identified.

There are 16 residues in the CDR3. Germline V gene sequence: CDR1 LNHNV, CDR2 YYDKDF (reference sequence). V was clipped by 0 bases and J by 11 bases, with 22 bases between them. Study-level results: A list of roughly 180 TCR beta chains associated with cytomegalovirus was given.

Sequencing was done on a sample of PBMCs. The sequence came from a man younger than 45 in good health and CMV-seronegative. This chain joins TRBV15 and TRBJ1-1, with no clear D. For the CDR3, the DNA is TGTGCCACCAGCAGAGATCTGCAGTTTTTCGGAGGGTCGGCTTTCTTT. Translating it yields CATSRDLQFFGGSAFF.